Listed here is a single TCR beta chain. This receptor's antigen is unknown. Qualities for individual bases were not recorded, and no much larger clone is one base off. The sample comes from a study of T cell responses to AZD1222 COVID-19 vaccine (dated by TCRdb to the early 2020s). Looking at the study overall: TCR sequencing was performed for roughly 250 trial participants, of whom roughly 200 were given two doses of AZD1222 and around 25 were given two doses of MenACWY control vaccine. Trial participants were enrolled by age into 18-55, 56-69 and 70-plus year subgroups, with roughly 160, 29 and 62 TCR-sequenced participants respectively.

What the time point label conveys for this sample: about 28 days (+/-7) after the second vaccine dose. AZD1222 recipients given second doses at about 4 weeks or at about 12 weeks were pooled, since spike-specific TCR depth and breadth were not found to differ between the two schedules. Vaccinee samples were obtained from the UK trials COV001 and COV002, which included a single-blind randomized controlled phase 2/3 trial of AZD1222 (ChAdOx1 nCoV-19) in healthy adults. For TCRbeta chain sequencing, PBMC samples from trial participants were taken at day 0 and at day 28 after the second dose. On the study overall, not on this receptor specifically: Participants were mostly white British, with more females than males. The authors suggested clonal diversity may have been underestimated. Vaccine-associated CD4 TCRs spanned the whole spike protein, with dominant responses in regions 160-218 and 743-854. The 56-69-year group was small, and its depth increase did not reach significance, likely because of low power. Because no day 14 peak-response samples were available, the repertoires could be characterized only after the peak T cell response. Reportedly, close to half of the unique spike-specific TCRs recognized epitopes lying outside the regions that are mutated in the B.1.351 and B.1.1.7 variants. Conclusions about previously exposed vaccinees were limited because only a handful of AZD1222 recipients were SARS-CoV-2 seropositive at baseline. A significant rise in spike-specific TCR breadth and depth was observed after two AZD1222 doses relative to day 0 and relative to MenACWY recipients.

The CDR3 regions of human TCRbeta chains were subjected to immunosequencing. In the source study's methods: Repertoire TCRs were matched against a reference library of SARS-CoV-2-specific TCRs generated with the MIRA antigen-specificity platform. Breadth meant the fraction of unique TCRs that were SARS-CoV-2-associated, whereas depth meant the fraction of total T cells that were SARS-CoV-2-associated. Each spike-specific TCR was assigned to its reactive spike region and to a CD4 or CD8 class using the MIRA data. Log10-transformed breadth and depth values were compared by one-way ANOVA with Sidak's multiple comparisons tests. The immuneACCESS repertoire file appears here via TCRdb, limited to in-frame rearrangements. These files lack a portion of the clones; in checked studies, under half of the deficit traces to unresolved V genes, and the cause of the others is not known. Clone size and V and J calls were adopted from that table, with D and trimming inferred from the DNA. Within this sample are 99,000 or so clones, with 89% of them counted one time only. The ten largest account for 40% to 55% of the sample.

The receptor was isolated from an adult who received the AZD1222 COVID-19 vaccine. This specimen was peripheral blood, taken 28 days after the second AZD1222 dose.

The base sequence is TGCGCCAGCAGGAACTCTGGGGCCAACGTCCTGACTTTC. Translated, this gives CASRNSGANVLTF. The rearrangement combines TRBV5-1 with TRBJ2-6, with no D gene named confidently. Reading the germline V gene gives CDR1 SGHRS and CDR2 YFSETQ. The junction shows trimming of 5 bases on V and 0 bases on J, plus 3 bases between the germline ends. Inclusive of the bounding cysteine and phenylalanine, the CDR3 is 13 residues long. Only the CDR3 region is kept as DNA, spanning 39 bases read in frame from base 1.